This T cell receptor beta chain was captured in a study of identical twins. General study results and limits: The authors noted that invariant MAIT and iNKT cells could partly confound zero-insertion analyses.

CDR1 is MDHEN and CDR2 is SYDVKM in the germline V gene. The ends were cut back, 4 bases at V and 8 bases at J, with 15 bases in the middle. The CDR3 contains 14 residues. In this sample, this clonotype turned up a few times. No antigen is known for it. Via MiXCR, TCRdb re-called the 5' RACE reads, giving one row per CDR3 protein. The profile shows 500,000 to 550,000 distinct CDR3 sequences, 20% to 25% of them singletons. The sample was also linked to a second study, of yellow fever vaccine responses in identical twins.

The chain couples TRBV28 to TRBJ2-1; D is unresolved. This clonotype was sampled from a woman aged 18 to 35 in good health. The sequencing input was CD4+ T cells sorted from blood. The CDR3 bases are TGTGCCAGCAGTTCACCCACCCATACGGATGAGCAGTTCTTC. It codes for CASSSPTHTDEQFF.